These 3 T cell receptor beta chains were all obtained from the same sample, sequenced in a study of early T cells in non-severe SARS-CoV-2 infection. TCRdb re-derived calls from the 5' RACE reads in MiXCR, one entry per CDR3 protein. The data hold around 80,000 distinct CDR3 sequences, with roughly 13% observed a single time. The sequencing input was whole blood. These TCRs come from an adult who was a healthcare worker with PCR-confirmed SARS-CoV-2 infection or an uninfected control (not recorded which).

V gene TRBV2 combines with J gene TRBJ2-5, with 11 bases lining up with TRBD2. Trimming took 5 bases from V and 5 from J; bases not matched to a gene: 4. Germline V lookup: CDR1 SNHLY, CDR2 FYNNEI. The CDR3 runs to 14 residues. The CDR3 DNA reads as TGTGCCAGCAGTCCGACTAGCGGGGATGAGACCCAGTACTTC. Its protein is CASSPTSGDETQYF. The whole variable domain, remainder taken from reference TRBV2 and TRBJ2-5, is EPEVTQTPSHQVTQMGQEVILRCVPISNHLYFYWYRQILGQKVEFLVSFYNNEISEKSEIFDDQFSVERPDGSNFTLKIRSTKLEDSAMYFCASSPTSGDETQYFGPGTRLLVL.

This clonotype was observed a single time. The chain couples TRBV12-5 to TRBJ1-5; perhaps TRBD1 as D (5 bases). Germline assignment: CDR1 LGHNT and CDR2 FRNRAP. Trimming took 7 bases from V and 3 from J, leaving 22 bases between them. The CDR3 consists of 17 residues. The CDR3 is CASDLGTLSTPNQPQHF. CDR3 DNA: TGTGCTAGTGACTTAGGGACCCTTTCAACCCCCAATCAGCCCCAGCATTTT. Variable domain in full (rest from reference TRBV12-5 and TRBJ1-5): DARVTQTPRHKVTEMGQEVTMRCQPILGHNTVFWYRQTMMQGLELLAYFRNRAPLDDSGMPKDRFSAEMPDATLATLKIQPSEPRDSAVYFCASDLGTLSTPNQPQHFGDGTRLSIL.

The chain combines TRBV6-6 with TRBJ2-3; 7 bases are a match to TRBD2. Germline CDR1 reads MNHNY; CDR2 reads SVGAGI (reference sequence). The J segment lost 0 bases and the V segment lost 6 bases, leaving 0 bases of the junction unmatched. This CDR3 comprises 13 residues. The CDR3 reads CASRGGSTDTQYF. The CDR3, as DNA: TGTGCCAGCAGGGGGGGGAGCACAGATACGCAGTATTTT.